The 19 T cell receptor beta chains given below trace back to one sample, sequenced in a study of T-cell reconstitution after alpha-beta-depleted transplantation in children (dated by TCRdb to about 2016). This specimen's treatment or condition label, per the study, means: allogeneic hematopoietic cell transplantation with graft depleted of TCRalphabeta T cells and CD19 B cells. The library came from PCR. The listed sequencing device is Illumina HiSeq 2500. TCR libraries were prepared with molecular barcoding, using unique molecular identifiers to normalize TCRbeta repertoire quantification. TCRdb reprocessing: public reads trimmed at Q25 with fastp, clones called with MiXCR, in-frame beta chains kept. Rows with one shared CDR3 protein collapse into an entry with the most common genes and DNA. The sample table lists around 700,000 distinct CDR3 sequences, around 13% of them with a count of one. The top ten clones comprise around 0.8% of the sample.

Sequences were derived from PBMCs, sampled before TCRalphabeta/CD19-depleted stem cell transplant. The receptors were gathered from a girl between 2 and 10 years old with congenital amegakaryocytic thrombocytopenia, due to receive a stem cell transplant.

The chain employs TRBV5-1 and TRBJ2-1, with a tentative D call TRBD2 (5 bases). In germline, CDR1 is SGHRS, CDR2 YFSETQ. V was trimmed by 3 bases and J by 7 bases, leaving 14 bases between them. The CDR3 is made up of 14 amino acids. The DNA for the CDR3 is TGCGCCAGCAGCTCCCCACCGGGATTGAATGAGCAGTTCTTC. Residues: CASSSPPGLNEQFF. Filled out from reference TRBV5-1 and TRBJ2-1, the complete variable domain reads KAGVTQTPRYLIKTRGQQVTLSCSPISGHRSVSWYQQTPGQGLQFLFEYFSETQRNKGNFPGRFSGRQFSNSRSEMNVSTLELGDSALYLCASSSPPGLNEQFFGPGTRLTVL.

This clonotype was recorded many times. V and J are TRBV5-1 and TRBJ2-3; D uncertain. The CDR3 runs to 15 residues. Per the germline V gene, CDR1 is SGHRS and CDR2 is YFSETQ. V was pared by 0 bases and J by 5 bases, with 13 bases between. In nucleotides, the CDR3 is TGCGCCAGCAGCTTGGGGCAGGCCTCACGAGATACGCAGTATTTT. As protein: CASSLGQASRDTQYF.

The chain joins TRBV3-1 to TRBJ2-7; TRBD2 aligns across 9 bases. V lost 4 bases to trimming and J lost 2 bases; unmatched junction nucleotides: 6. Germline-derived CDR1 and CDR2 are LGHDT and YNNKEL (reference sequence). The CDR3 extends over 15 amino acids. The CDR3 nucleotides read TGTGCCAGCAGCCCCGTCGGCGGGAGGGCCTACGAGCAGTACTTC. This translates into CASSPVGGRAYEQYF.

This chain uses TRBV29-1 with TRBJ2-7; 9 bases map to TRBD2. CDR3 length equals 13 residues. V shed 3 bases and J 5 bases; nucleotides not matched to a gene: 5. CDR1 is SQVTM and CDR2 is ANQGSEA in the germline V gene. The CDR3 here is CSVDGVAGDEQYF. The CDR3, as DNA: TGCAGCGTTGATGGGGTAGCGGGAGACGAGCAGTACTTC.

This clonotype was seen a handful of times. This chain joins TRBV7-8 and TRBJ2-2; 8 bases match TRBD2. The germline CDR1 and CDR2 sequences are SGHVS and FQNEAQ. This CDR3 contains 16 residues. V was pared by 0 bases and J by 4 bases, with 4 bases of the junction left unmatched. DNA of the CDR3: TGTGCCAGCAGCTTAGCAGGGACTAGTTCCACCGGGGAGCTGTTTTTT. Encoded protein: CASSLAGTSSTGELFF.

This clonotype has a count of ten or more. The rearrangement links TRBV11-2 to TRBJ2-3; 8 bases line up with TRBD2. Trimming cost V 5 bases and J 6 bases; bases outside gene matches: 7. Germline V gene lookup returns CDR1 SGHAT and CDR2 FQNNGV. The CDR3 extends over 14 amino acids. This CDR3 reads CASSARRLADTQYF. The CDR3 DNA reads as TGTGCCAGCAGCGCCCGCCGACTAGCGGATACGCAGTATTTT.

The rearrangement joins TRBV2 to TRBJ2-5; D possibly matches TRBD1 or TRBD2 (5 bases each). The CDR3 runs to 14 residues. CDR1 and CDR2 from the germline V gene are SNHLY and FYNNEI. V was shortened by 7 bases and J by 5 bases, with 17 bases between the two germline ends. The CDR3 here is CASISTGPWETQYF. The CDR3 nucleotides are TGTGCCAGCATATCGACGGGGCCGTGGGAGACCCAGTACTTC.

This clonotype was counted many times. CDR3 loop: CSAHGDTSYNEQFF. The CDR3 DNA follows: TGCAGTGCCCATGGGGACACCTCCTACAATGAGCAGTTCTTC. The chain employs TRBV20-1 and TRBJ2-1; D may be TRBD1 (6 bases). The germline V gene encodes CDR1 DFQATT and CDR2 SNEGSKA (reference sequence). V was shortened by 6 bases and J by 0 bases, with 12 bases between the two germline ends. This CDR3 is built from 14 residues.

Many counts were recorded for this clonotype. V usage is TRBV10-3 and J usage is TRBJ2-7; TRBD2 aligns across 7 bases. Germline CDR1 reads ENHRY; CDR2 reads SYGVKD. V shed 6 bases and J 2 bases; nucleotides not matched to a gene: 7. The CDR3 covers 14 residues. The CDR3: CAISVAGGPYEQYF. CDR3 sequence (DNA): TGTGCCATCAGCGTAGCGGGTGGACCCTACGAGCAGTACTTC.

V is TRBV29-1 and J is TRBJ1-2; 7 nucleotides align to TRBD1. The CDR3 is 13 residues long. V gave up 2 bases and J gave up 4 bases; unmatched junction bases: 4. CDR1 and CDR2 from the germline V gene are SQVTM and ANQGSEA. The CDR3 is CSVEKGASYGYTF. CDR3 sequence (DNA): TGCAGCGTTGAAAAGGGGGCCAGCTATGGCTACACCTTC.

The chain employs TRBV7-9 and TRBJ2-7; D may be TRBD2 (5 bases). CDR3 length: 14 amino acids. Between the trimmed V and J ends, which lost 3 bases and 2 bases, there was a span of 11 bases. CDR1 and CDR2 from the germline V gene are SEHNR and FQNEAQ (reference sequence). The CDR3 DNA sequence: TGTGCCAGCAGCTTTATCGAGGGCGCCTACGAGCAGTACTTC. It translates to CASSFIEGAYEQYF.

This clonotype showed up many times. The CDR3 protein is CASSYSGEGLSGNTIYF. As DNA, the CDR3 is TGTGCCAGCAGCTACAGCGGCGAGGGACTCTCTGGAAACACCATATATTTT. V and J are TRBV7-8 and TRBJ1-3; D possibly corresponds to TRBD1 (5 bases). The germline V gene has CDR1 SGHVS and CDR2 FQNEAQ. CDR3 length: 17 residues. V lost 4 bases, J lost 0 bases, and 16 bases lay in between.

The CDR3 region is CASSLWTVDETQYF. CDR3 DNA sequence: TGCGCCAGCAGCCTCTGGACAGTCGACGAGACCCAGTACTTC. The J gene is TRBJ2-5, the V gene TRBV5-1, with D perhaps TRBD1 (6 bases). The CDR3 covers 14 residues. With 4 bases removed from V and 5 bases from J, the gap between germline ends came to 15 bases. The germline gives CDR1 SGHRS, CDR2 YFSETQ.

This clonotype showed up many times. V usage is TRBV6-5 and J usage is TRBJ2-3; 8 bases fit TRBD2. V shed 0 bases, J shed 0 bases, and the junction held 8 bases outside the gene matches. The length of the CDR3 is 18 residues. The germline gives CDR1 MNHEY, CDR2 SVGAGI. The CDR3 reads CASSYSMRLAGSTDTQYF. The CDR3 nucleotides are TGTGCCAGCAGTTACTCGATGCGGCTAGCGGGTAGCACAGATACGCAGTATTTT.

The rearrangement uses TRBV5-1 and TRBJ2-3, with 7 bases lining up with TRBD1. The CDR3 consists of 17 residues. Per germline, CDR1 SGHRS and CDR2 YFSETQ. V trimming: 0 bases; J trimming: 3 bases; junction bases outside the gene matches: 10. CDR3 coding DNA: TGCGCCAGCAGCTTGGCGCCGACAGGGTCCGAAACAGATACGCAGTATTTT. Translation: CASSLAPTGSETDTQYF.

This clonotype appeared many times. The V gene is TRBV27, the J gene TRBJ2-2, with 7 bases fitting TRBD2. CDR3 length equals 16 residues. The ends lost 4 bases at V and 5 bases at J; junction bases unmatched: 10. Germline V lookup: CDR1 MNHEY, CDR2 SMNVEV (reference sequence). The CDR3 region is CASSSLVLGGTGELFF. The CDR3 DNA reads TGTGCCAGCAGTTCATTAGTCCTCGGGGGGACCGGGGAGCTGTTTTTT.

This clonotype was seen ten or more times. The CDR3: CSAIRPPGSYEQYF. DNA for the CDR3: TGCAGTGCTATCCGACCCCCTGGCTCCTACGAGCAGTACTTC. The J gene is TRBJ2-7, the V gene TRBV20-1; D not resolved. Germline V gives CDR1 DFQATT, CDR2 SNEGSKA (reference sequence). This CDR3 has 14 amino acids. V lost 4 bases to trimming and J lost 0 bases, with 13 bases between them.

This clonotype came up many times. The J gene is TRBJ1-1, the V gene TRBV7-8, with D perhaps TRBD1 (6 bases). Trimming removed 0 bases at V and 4 bases at J, with 12 bases between. This CDR3 is 15 amino acids long. Germline CDR1 reads SGHVS; CDR2 reads FQNEAQ. In DNA form, the CDR3 reads TGTGCCAGCAGCTTAGCGCGGGGGCGCGGCACTGAAGCTTTCTTT. It yields the protein CASSLARGRGTEAFF. Supplemented by reference TRBV7-8 and TRBJ1-1, the full variable domain reads GAGVSQSPRYKVAKRGQDVALRCDPISGHVSLFWYQQALGQGPEFLTYFQNEAQLDKSGLPSDRFFAERPEGSVSTLKIQRTQQEDSAVYLCASSLARGRGTEAFFGQGTRLTVV.

In this sample, this clonotype turned up many times. V is TRBV28 and J is TRBJ2-7; D perhaps matches TRBD1 (5 bases). Germline CDR1 reads MDHEN; CDR2 reads SYDVKM. There are 13 residues in the CDR3. V lost 7 bases, J lost 4 bases, and 14 bases lay in between. The CDR3 bases are TGTGCCAGCACCTCGGAAGGGGCTTACGAGCAGTACTTC. This gives the protein CASTSEGAYEQYF.